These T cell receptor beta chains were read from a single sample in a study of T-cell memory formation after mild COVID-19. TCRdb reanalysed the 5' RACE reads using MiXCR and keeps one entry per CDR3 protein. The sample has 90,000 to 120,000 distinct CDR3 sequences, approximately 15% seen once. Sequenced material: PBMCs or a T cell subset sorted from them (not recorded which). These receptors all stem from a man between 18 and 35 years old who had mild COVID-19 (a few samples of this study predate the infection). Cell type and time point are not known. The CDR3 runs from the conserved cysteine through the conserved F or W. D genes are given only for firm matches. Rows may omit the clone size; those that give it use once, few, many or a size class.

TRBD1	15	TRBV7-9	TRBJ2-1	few	CASRTGGSPVNEQFF	TGTGCCAGCAGGACAGGGGGTTCCCCAGTCAATGAGCAGTTCTTC
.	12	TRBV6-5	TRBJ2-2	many	CASSYVAGELFF	TGTGCCAGCAGTTACGTCGCCGGGGAGCTGTTTTTT
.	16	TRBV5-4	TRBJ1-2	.	CASSSQSGLLFYGYTF	TGTGCCAGCAGCTCCCAGTCCGGACTACTGTTCTATGGCTACACCTTC
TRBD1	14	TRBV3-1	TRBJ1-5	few	CASSPRGLYQPQHF	TGTGCCAGCAGCCCTAGGGGGCTTTATCAGCCCCAGCATTTT
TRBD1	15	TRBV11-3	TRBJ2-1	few	CASSLGDRGRNEQFF	TGTGCCAGCAGCTTAGGGGACAGGGGGCGTAATGAGCAGTTCTTC
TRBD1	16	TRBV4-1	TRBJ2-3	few	CASSPWDRGSTDTQYF	TGCGCCAGCAGCCCATGGGACAGGGGGTCCACAGATACGCAGTATTTT
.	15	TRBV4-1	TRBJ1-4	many	CASLNPGSGNEKLFF	TGCGCCAGCCTAAACCCCGGGTCAGGTAATGAAAAACTGTTTTTT
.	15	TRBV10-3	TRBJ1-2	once	CAISEGQAINYGYTF	TGTGCCATCAGTGAAGGGCAGGCCATCAACTATGGCTACACCTTC
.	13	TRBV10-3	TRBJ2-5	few	CAISEPGVETQYF	TGTGCCATCAGTGAGCCCGGGGTGGAGACCCAGTACTTC
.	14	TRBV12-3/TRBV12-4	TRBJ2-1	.	CASSLSRAYNEQFF	TGTGCCAGCAGTTTAAGCAGGGCCTACAATGAGCAGTTCTTC
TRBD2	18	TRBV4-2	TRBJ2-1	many	CASSLRVGVLAGLNEQFF	TGTGCCAGCAGCCTCCGAGTTGGGGTACTAGCGGGGCTGAATGAGCAGTTCTTC
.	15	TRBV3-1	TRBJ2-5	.	CASSQEGGQKETQYF	TGTGCCAGCAGCCAAGAGGGGGGACAGAAAGAGACCCAGTACTTC
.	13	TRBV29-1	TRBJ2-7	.	CSVTGKGVYEQYF	TGCAGCGTGACCGGAAAGGGAGTATACGAGCAGTACTTC
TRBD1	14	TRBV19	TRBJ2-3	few	CASSPTGSTDTQYF	TGTGCCAGTAGTCCGACAGGGAGCACAGATACGCAGTATTTT
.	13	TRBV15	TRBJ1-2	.	CATSRESDYGYTF	TGTGCCACCAGCAGAGAATCTGACTATGGCTACACCTTC
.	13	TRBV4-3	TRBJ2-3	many	CASSQVFADTQYF	TGCGCCAGCAGCCAAGTTTTCGCTGATACGCAGTATTTT
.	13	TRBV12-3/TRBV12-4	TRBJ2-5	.	CASGAGGASAQYF	TGTGCCAGCGGGGCAGGAGGAGCATCGGCCCAGTACTTC
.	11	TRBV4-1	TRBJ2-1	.	CASSRLDEQFF	TGCGCCAGCAGCCGCCTGGATGAGCAGTTCTTC
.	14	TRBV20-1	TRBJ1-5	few	CSARQGHSNQPQHF	TGCAGTGCTAGACAAGGCCATAGCAATCAGCCCCAGCATTTT
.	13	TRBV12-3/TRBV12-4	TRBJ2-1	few	CASSWGGGFEQFF	TGTGCCAGCAGCTGGGGGGGGGGCTTCGAGCAGTTCTTC
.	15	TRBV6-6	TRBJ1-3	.	CASSSPGETGNTIYF	TGTGCCAGCAGTTCCCCGGGTGAAACTGGAAACACCATATATTTT
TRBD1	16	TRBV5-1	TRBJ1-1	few	CASSPTGTGMSTEAFF	TGCGCCAGCAGCCCGACCGGGACAGGGATGAGCACTGAAGCTTTCTTT
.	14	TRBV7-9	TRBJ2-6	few	CASSFDSGANVLTF	TGTGCCAGCAGCTTCGACTCTGGGGCCAACGTCCTGACTTTC